The 23 T cell receptor beta chains below were found in one sample sequenced in a study of T cells in Graves' hyperthyroidism and ophthalmopathy. It was RNA transcripts that yielded the amplified TCR beta CDR3 regions. First-round RT-PCR with HTBI primers amplified the TCR CDR3 region. TCRdb ran MiXCR on the multiplex PCR reads and lists one entry per CDR3 protein. This table holds 600,000 to 700,000 distinct CDR3 sequences, just under 45% found once. Sequenced: peripheral blood or thyroid tissue (not recorded which). Source of these receptors: an adult man with Graves' disease, either hyperthyroidism or ophthalmopathy (not recorded which).

This clonotype appeared a few times. The chain links TRBV19 to TRBJ2-2, with 12 bases identical to TRBD1. With 9 bases clipped from V and 7 bases from J, the junction kept 9 bases outside the gene matches. The CDR3 covers 15 residues. Germline CDR1 reads LNHDA; CDR2 reads SQIVND (reference sequence). CDR3 sequence: CASQPGQGAYGELFF. The CDR3 DNA is TGTGCCAGCCAACCGGGACAGGGGGCGTACGGGGAGCTGTTTTTT.

Concerning this clonotype: With only one base between it and a far larger clone, this is likely a read error. The chain is built from TRBV7-9 and TRBJ1-5; D unresolved. Germline-derived CDR1 and CDR2 are SEHNR and FQNEAQ (reference sequence). The CDR3 is 13 residues long. Trimming removed 3 bases at V and 3 bases at J, with 6 bases between. The CDR3 loop reads CASSFGINQPQHF. The CDR3 nucleotides are TGTGCCAGCAGCTTCGGGATCAATCAGCCCCAGCATTTT.

CDR3 residues: CASSLARYSPLHF. The CDR3 DNA is TGTGCCAGCAGCCTCGCCCGGTATTCACCCCTCCACTTT. This rearrangement joins TRBV4-2 to TRBJ1-6; D gene unclear. The V end lost 4 bases, the J end lost 8 bases, and 9 bases lay between the germline ends. The germline gives CDR1 LGHNA, CDR2 YNFKEQ. There are 13 residues in the CDR3.

In regard to this clonotype: A much bigger clone sits one base away, suggesting this may be a read error. This chain joins TRBV10-3 and TRBJ1-2; D is uncertain. Looked up from germline, CDR1 is ENHRY and CDR2 is SYGVKD. Trimming removed 2 bases at V and 7 bases at J, with 11 bases between. The CDR3 has 13 amino acids. DNA for the CDR3: TGTGCCATCAGTGAGCCCTCTTTGACTGGCTACACCTTC. Protein sequence: CAISEPSLTGYTF.

The V call is TRBV5-1, the J call TRBJ2-5; 13 bases agree with TRBD2. Germline values: CDR1 SGHRS, CDR2 YFSETQ. After removal of 3 bases from V and 4 bases from J, the junction contained 0 bases not matched to a gene. There are 14 residues in the CDR3. The CDR3 DNA sequence: TGCGCCAGCAGCTGGACTAGCGGGAGAGAGACCCAGTACTTC. It codes for CASSWTSGRETQYF.

The chain couples TRBV20-1 to TRBJ2-5; D gene uncertain. Germline V lookup: CDR1 DFQATT, CDR2 SNEGSKA (reference sequence). The V gene lost 5 bases and the J gene lost 4 bases, with 11 bases spanning the gap. The CDR3 loop spans 12 amino acids. The CDR3: CSAQNPRETQYF. The DNA of the CDR3 is TGCAGTGCTCAGAACCCGAGAGAGACCCAGTACTTC.

The V and J genes are TRBV29-1 and TRBJ1-1, with D hard to call. With 4 bases removed from V and 3 bases from J, the gap between germline ends came to 15 bases. The CDR3 is 14 residues long. CDR1 is SQVTM, CDR2 ANQGSEA, per germline. The CDR3 sequence is CSVVWLIGDTEAFF. The CDR3 nucleotides read TGCAGCGTTGTCTGGCTAATCGGGGACACTGAAGCTTTCTTT. The full variable domain, in which reference TRBV29-1 and TRBJ1-1 provide the parts outside the CDR3, is SAVISQKPSRDICQRGTSLTIQCQVDSQVTMMFWYRQQPGQSLTLIATANQGSEATYESGFVIDKFPISRPNLTFSTLTVSNMSPEDSSIYLCSVVWLIGDTEAFFGQGTRLTVV.

V is TRBV29-1 and J is TRBJ1-5; 7 bases align to TRBD1. The CDR3 covers 12 residues. CDR1 is SQVTM, CDR2 ANQGSEA, per germline. V was pared by 4 bases and J by 7 bases, with 4 bases of the junction left unmatched. CDR3 in amino acids: CSVAAGGQPQHF. The CDR3 DNA reads TGCAGCGTTGCGGCAGGGGGGCAGCCCCAGCATTTT.

This clonotype was seen a few times. V is TRBV29-1 and J is TRBJ1-4; 10 nucleotides match TRBD1. Per the germline V gene, CDR1 is SQVTM and CDR2 is ANQGSEA. CDR3 length equals 12 residues. The CDR3, as DNA: TGCAGTGTCGGGACAGGGGATGAAAAACTGTTTTTT. This translates into CSVGTGDEKLFF.

V gene TRBV6-1 combines with J gene TRBJ1-1, with D maybe TRBD1 (5 bases). Germline V gene data show CDR1 as MNHNS and CDR2 as SASEGT. V shed 5 bases and J shed 4 bases, with 14 bases lying between them. There are 14 residues in the CDR3. The CDR3 loop is CASSYWDVPTEAFF. The CDR3 coding sequence is TGTGCCAGCAGTTACTGGGACGTACCCACTGAAGCTTTCTTT.

The genes are TRBV5-5 and TRBJ1-2; 12 nucleotides match TRBD1. J was trimmed by 7 bases and V by 10 bases; bases with no gene match: 11. From germline, CDR1 is SGHKS and CDR2 YYEKEE (reference sequence). The CDR3 length is 14 residues. The DNA of the CDR3 is TGTGCCTCCCGGGACAGGGGGCGGAACGCTGGCTACACCTTC. It specifies CASRDRGRNAGYTF.

The rearrangement joins TRBV7-9 to TRBJ2-7; 8 bases fit TRBD1. This CDR3 is built from 16 residues. The germline gives CDR1 SEHNR, CDR2 FQNEAQ (reference sequence). Trimming removed 5 bases from V and 0 bases from J; junction bases left unmatched: 9. Here the CDR3 reads CASSPLGTGSSYEQYF. The CDR3 DNA follows: TGTGCCAGCAGCCCCCTCGGGACAGGAAGCTCCTACGAGCAGTACTTC.

The chain is built from TRBV7-8 and TRBJ2-2, with TRBD2 matching over 11 bases. The CDR3 length is 16 residues. Germline CDR1 SGHVS, CDR2 FQNEAQ. V lost 7 bases and J lost 3; bases outside the gene matches: 7. The CDR3 is CASTPLAGGHTGELFF. As DNA, the CDR3 is TGTGCCAGCACCCCTCTAGCGGGAGGACACACCGGGGAGCTGTTTTTT.

Only a few counts were recorded for this clonotype. The chain links TRBV7-2 to TRBJ1-6; D is unclear. The length of the CDR3 is 15 residues. Germline V gene sequence: CDR1 SGHTA, CDR2 FQGNSA. V dropped 0 bases and J dropped 10 bases, with 13 bases sitting between them. The CDR3 DNA follows: TGTGCCAGCAGCTTAGCGGGCAGGACGGACTCACCCCTCCACTTT. Amino acid sequence: CASSLAGRTDSPLHF.

The chain uses TRBV19 and TRBJ2-2; 12 positions agree with TRBD1. V lost 4 bases to trimming and J lost 4 bases; unmatched junction nucleotides: 7. Germline assignment: CDR1 LNHDA and CDR2 SQIVND (reference sequence). CDR3 length: 17 amino acids. The CDR3 is CASSNRDRGRGTGELFF. CDR3 coding DNA: TGTGCCAGTAGTAACCGGGACAGGGGGCGCGGCACCGGGGAGCTGTTTTTT.

This clonotype was counted a few times. V usage is TRBV19 and J usage is TRBJ1-2; D gene ambiguous. V was trimmed by 3 bases and J by 1 base, leaving 9 bases between them. CDR3 length: 14 residues. Looked up from germline, CDR1 is LNHDA and CDR2 is SQIVND (reference sequence). In DNA, the CDR3 is TGTGCCAGTAGTATGAGGGAGCTTAACTATGGCTACACCTTC. It specifies CASSMRELNYGYTF.

As for this clonotype: With a much larger clone just one base away, this may be a read error. V gene TRBV5-1 combines with J gene TRBJ2-7; possible D gene TRBD1, 6 bases. V was cut by 4 bases and J by 12 bases, with 17 bases left in between. Germline CDR1 and CDR2: SGHRS and YFSETQ. The CDR3 has 12 amino acids. CDR3: CASSIQGVQRYF. Written as DNA, the CDR3 is TGCGCCAGCAGCATACAGGGAGTCCAGCGGTACTTC.

The chain carries TRBV20-1 and TRBJ1-6, with TRBD1 matching over 8 bases. The J segment lost 9 bases and the V segment lost 6 bases, leaving 16 bases of the junction unmatched. This CDR3 is 16 amino acids long. Per the germline V gene, CDR1 is DFQATT and CDR2 is SNEGSKA (reference sequence). The CDR3 region is CSASSISGDRRSPLHF. CDR3 in DNA: TGCAGTGCCAGTAGTATAAGCGGGGACAGGCGTTCACCCCTCCACTTT.

This clonotype was recorded many times. The chain has TRBV7-2 and TRBJ1-2; D is perhaps TRBD1 (6 bases). Germline V gene sequence: CDR1 SGHTA, CDR2 FQGNSA. The germline V and J ends were trimmed by 3 bases and 8 bases, with 13 bases remaining between them. The CDR3 loop spans 13 amino acids. The CDR3 coding sequence is TGTGCCAGCAGCTTGGGACAAGGAAGAGGCTACACCTTC. Encoded protein: CASSLGQGRGYTF. The full variable domain, its missing parts supplied by reference TRBV7-2 and TRBJ1-2, is GAGVSQSPSNKVTEKGKDVELRCDPISGHTALYWYRQSLGQGLEFLIYFQGNSAPDKSGLPSDRFSAERTGGSVSTLTIQRTQQEDSAVYLCASSLGQGRGYTFGSGTRLTVV.

The gene calls are TRBV20-1 and TRBJ1-1; TRBD1 aligns across 8 bases. Germline CDR1 is DFQATT and CDR2 is SNEGSKA (reference sequence). CDR3 length equals 15 residues. Unmatched junction bases numbered 10, after V lost 6 bases and J lost 1 base. Here the CDR3 reads CSATRGDRTNTEAFF. In nucleotides, the CDR3 is TGCAGTGCCACTCGAGGGGACAGGACGAACACTGAAGCTTTCTTT.

This clonotype was counted a single time. A much larger clone lies a single base off, so this may be a read error. The rearrangement uses TRBV7-9 and TRBJ1-1, with D unclear. V lost 6 bases, J lost 4 bases, and 12 bases lay in between. Per germline, CDR1 SEHNR and CDR2 FQNEAQ (reference sequence). The CDR3 spans 13 residues. Here the CDR3 reads CASSDLESTEAFF. The CDR3 DNA is TGTGCCAGCAGTGACCTGGAGAGCACTGAAGCTTTCTTT.

This clonotype occurred many times. The chain carries TRBV7-2 and TRBJ1-1; D call uncertain. V was cut by 5 bases and J by 5 bases, with 12 bases left in between. Germline-derived CDR1 and CDR2 are SGHTA and FQGNSA. The CDR3 extends over 13 amino acids. This CDR3 is CASSPYVETEAFF. DNA for the CDR3: TGTGCCAGCAGCCCCTACGTGGAAACTGAAGCTTTCTTT.

Concerning this clonotype: A much larger clone sits a single nucleotide away, making a read error possible. The gene calls are TRBV20-1 and TRBJ2-7; 14 positions match TRBD2. Germline V CDR1 and CDR2: DFQATT, SNEGSKA (reference sequence). The CDR3 spans 15 residues. CDR3 residues: CSASTTSGRAYERYF. The CDR3 coding sequence is TGCAGTGCTAGCACGACTAGCGGGAGGGCCTACGAGCGGTACTTC.